This T cell receptor (beta chain) was profiled in a study of sequential checkpoint blockade in melanoma. Germline loops: CDR1 MNHGY, CDR2 SAAAGT. Trimming cost V 5 bases and J 7 bases, with 14 bases left between them. CDR3 length: 13 residues. As for treatment: randomized to nivolumab then ipilimumab (arm A) or the reverse (arm B). No patient had prior DNA-damaging chemotherapy. Some clones are missing from TCRdb's copy, which holds only in-frame ones; the method was immunoSEQ multiplex PCR. The sample consists of around 2,000 clones, over 15% of them appearing once. V gene TRBV6-8 combines with J gene TRBJ1-1; weak D call: TRBD1 (5 bases). The sample in question was tumor tissue (inferred from file names), obtained from a patient given nivolumab and ipilimumab in sequence. The receptor was derived from a human donor with melanoma. CDR3 sequence reads: CASSPTGTYEAFF. The CDR3 DNA reads as TGTGCCAGCAGTCCAACGGGGACCTATGAAGCTTTCTTT.